These 12 T cell receptor beta chains came from one sample sequenced in a study of blood T cell repertoires in COVID-19. Assay used: immunoSEQ multiplex PCR; TCRdb lists only in-frame clones, some missing. The sample lists 17,000 or so clones, 91% occurring once. The specimen was peripheral blood. These receptors originate from a human donor in a cohort sampled during active COVID-19.

The chain carries TRBV5-6 and TRBJ1-2; 7 positions agree with TRBD1. Germline assignment: CDR1 SGHDT and CDR2 YYEEEE. V lost 4 bases, J lost 3 bases, and 3 bases stayed unmatched. The CDR3 has 13 residues. The CDR3 spells CASSRDSYYGYTF. DNA of the CDR3: TGTGCCAGCAGCAGGGACAGCTACTATGGCTACACCTTC.

The rearrangement joins TRBV7-9 to TRBJ1-2; D perhaps matches TRBD1 (6 bases). The CDR3 runs 13 residues. V was clipped by 1 base and J by 11 bases, with 14 bases between them. The V gene's germline CDR1 is SEHNR and CDR2 FQNEAQ (reference sequence). CDR3 region: CASSLENRAGYTF. The CDR3 nucleotides are TGTGCCAGCAGCTTAGAGAACAGGGCCGGTTACACCTTC. Complete variable domain (other parts from reference TRBV7-9 and TRBJ1-2): DTGVSQNPRHKITKRGQNVTFRCDPISEHNRLYWYRQTLGQGPEFLTYFQNEAQLEKSRLLSDRFSAERPKGSFSTLEIQRTEQGDSAMYLCASSLENRAGYTFGSGTRLTVV.

The chain couples TRBV6-5 to TRBJ2-2; possibly TRBD1 for D (5 bases). Germline assignment: CDR1 MNHEY and CDR2 SVGAGI. This CDR3 is built from 14 residues. Trimming pared 7 bases from V and 0 bases from J, leaving 9 bases between. The CDR3 region is CASKARANTGELFF. DNA for the CDR3: TGTGCCAGCAAAGCCAGGGCGAACACCGGGGAGCTGTTTTTT.

The genes are TRBV4-3 and TRBJ1-1; D gene ambiguous. V gave up 1 base and J gave up 4 bases, with 7 bases separating them. This CDR3 region has 13 residues. Germline assignment: CDR1 LGHNA and CDR2 YSLEER. CDR3 DNA: TGCGCCAGCAGCCAAGTTCCAGGCACTGAAGCTTTCTTT. It encodes CASSQVPGTEAFF.

The chain has TRBV27 and TRBJ2-1, with 11 positions matching TRBD2. CDR1 MNHEY and CDR2 SMNVEV come from the germline V gene (reference sequence). V gave up 5 bases and J gave up 3 bases; unmatched junction bases: 3. This CDR3 is built from 15 residues. The CDR3 loop reads CASSIGLAGYNEQFF. CDR3 DNA sequence: TGTGCCAGCAGTATCGGACTAGCGGGCTACAATGAGCAGTTCTTC.

The genes are TRBV5-1 and TRBJ1-1; perhaps TRBD1 as D (5 bases). The CDR3 has 14 amino acids. In germline, CDR1 is SGHRS, CDR2 YFSETQ. Deletions cut 0 bases from V and 1 base from J, with 7 bases between. The CDR3 DNA follows: TGCGCCAGCAGCTTGGCAGGGCGGAACACTGAAGCTTTCTTT. Its protein product is CASSLAGRNTEAFF.

Comment on this clone: Within the sample, other DNA sequences also encode this same CDR3. The chain is built from TRBV6-5 and TRBJ1-2, with TRBD1 matching over 10 bases. The CDR3 is made up of 14 amino acids. Germline CDR1 and CDR2: MNHEY and SVGAGI. The V gene end was trimmed by 3 bases and the J gene end by 4 bases; junction bases not matched to a gene: 2. This CDR3 is CASSYRDRGYGYTF. The DNA of the CDR3 is TGTGCCAGCAGTTATCGGGACAGGGGCTATGGCTACACCTTC.

The rearrangement joins TRBV6-1 to TRBJ2-7; 13 bases are a match to TRBD2. The CDR3 runs 17 residues. V shed 4 bases and J 2 bases; nucleotides not matched to a gene: 8. From germline, CDR1 is MNHNS and CDR2 SASEGT. DNA of the CDR3: TGTGCCAGCAGTGCCAGACTAGCGGGGGGTATGGCCTACGAGCAGTACTTC. The encoded protein is CASSARLAGGMAYEQYF.

The V and J genes are TRBV18 and TRBJ2-2; TRBD2 might be the D (7 bases). Germline V CDR1 and CDR2: KGHSH, LQKENI. V lost 1 base to trimming and J lost 3 bases, with 12 bases between them. CDR3 size: 16 residues. In nucleotides, the CDR3 is TGTGCCAGCTCACCACTTGCGGGGGCCGACACCGGGGAGCTGTTTTTT. Protein: CASSPLAGADTGELFF. The variable domain in full, completed from reference TRBV18 and TRBJ2-2, reads NAGVMQNPRHLVRRRGQEARLRCSPMKGHSHVYWYRQLPEEGLKFMVYLQKENIIDESGMPKERFSAEFPKEGPSILRIQQVVRGDSAAYFCASSPLAGADTGELFFGEGSRLTVL.

The chain joins TRBV5-1 to TRBJ2-6; 7 positions match TRBD1. Germline V CDR1 and CDR2: SGHRS, YFSETQ. V gave up 2 bases and J gave up 1 base; unmatched junction bases: 15. The CDR3 runs to 20 residues. In DNA, the CDR3 is TGCGCCAGCAGCTTCAGCCGAGACAGGGATAGTTGGTCTGGGGCCAACGTCCTGACTTTC. It codes for CASSFSRDRDSWSGANVLTF.

DNA for the CDR3: TGCAGCGGCCGGGGGAGCAATCAGCCCCAGCATTTT. It is translated as CSGRGSNQPQHF. This chain joins TRBV29-1 and TRBJ1-5; the D gene is possibly TRBD1 (5 bases). V gave up 7 bases and J gave up 1 base, with 8 bases separating them. Germline assignment: CDR1 SQVTM and CDR2 ANQGSEA. There are 12 residues in the CDR3.

This rearrangement joins TRBV28 to TRBJ2-5; weak D call: TRBD1 (5 bases). Looked up from germline, CDR1 is MDHEN and CDR2 is SYDVKM. This CDR3 region has 14 residues. V was pared by 5 bases and J by 1 base, with 11 bases between. The CDR3 bases are TGTGCCAGCAGTCTACCAGGGTCCCAAGAGACCCAGTACTTC. This sequence encodes CASSLPGSQETQYF.